A selection of T cell receptor beta chains follows, all from one sample in a study of T cell responses to AZD1222 COVID-19 vaccine. Repertoires were generated with immunoSEQ multiplex PCR, while TCRdb's copy carries only in-frame clones and drops some. The sample consists of around 110,000 clones, 80% to 90% of them appearing once. This specimen consisted of peripheral blood, obtained on day 0 of AZD1222 vaccination. These receptors were obtained from an adult in good health. CDR3s include the opening cysteine and the closing phenylalanine or tryptophan. The order of the fields is CDR3 length, J gene, V gene, CDR3 protein.

>14|TRBJ1-2|TRBV28
CASSFGTGPYGYTF
>16|TRBJ2-1|TRBV19
CASSISASSGSGEQFF
>11|TRBJ1-1|TRBV2
CASSENPRPNF
>14|TRBJ2-7|TRBV7-2
CASSSSGSSYEQYF
>15|TRBJ1-2|TRBV18
CASSPPRPGGYGYTF
>12|TRBJ1-2|TRBV7-2
CASSLTVGGYTF
>13|TRBJ2-7|TRBV13
CASSSLPGGEQYF
>15|TRBJ1-2|TRBV18
CASSPRDRALVGYTF
>14|TRBJ1-2|TRBV7-3
CASSPGKWASGYTF
>16|TRBJ2-1|TRBV6-2/TRBV6-3
CASSRPTSGLDNEQFF
>14|TRBJ1-2|TRBV3-1/TRBV3-2
CASSLNRDGGGYTF
>16|TRBJ2-1|TRBV27
CASSTPTGGLYNEQFF
>14|TRBJ2-1|TRBV9
CASSVEELGHEQFF
>15|TRBJ2-7|TRBV28
CASSLSPASQYEQYF
>13|TRBJ2-3|TRBV5-4
CASSTDSTDTQYF
>14|TRBJ2-1|TRBV7-9
CASSLGTGHNEQFF
>15|TRBJ1-1|TRBV11-2
CASSSRTGRKTEAFF
>15|TRBJ1-5|TRBV7-2
CASSDGQGKFQPQHF
>13|TRBJ1-5|TRBV27
CASSSRGHWPQHF
>21|TRBJ1-4|TRBV5-1
CASPFKGNGDRRFASNEKLFF
>17|TRBJ1-4|TRBV7-2
CASSLRSLVATNEKLFF
>12|TRBJ2-7|TRBV10-3
CATSGAGYEQYF
>13|TRBJ2-2|TRBV4-2
CASSRGSTGELFF
>13|TRBJ2-7|TRBV28
CASSSLKTGEQYF
>18|TRBJ2-2|TRBV29-1
CSVEDPRTGTLNTGELFF
>15|TRBJ1-1|TRBV5-1
CASSLRGEVDTEAFF
>19|TRBJ2-7|TRBV30
CAWSVAGGQGAKFTYEQYF
>12|TRBJ2-3|TRBV7-2
CASSPGADTQYF
>13|TRBJ1-1|TRBV6-2/TRBV6-3
CASSYHDRAEAFF
>13|TRBJ1-2|TRBV5-1
CASSLSYNYGYTF
>17|TRBJ2-1|TRBV7-9
CASSLPTASLALNEQFF
>16|TRBJ1-4|TRBV4-3
CASSQDFRTSNEKLFF